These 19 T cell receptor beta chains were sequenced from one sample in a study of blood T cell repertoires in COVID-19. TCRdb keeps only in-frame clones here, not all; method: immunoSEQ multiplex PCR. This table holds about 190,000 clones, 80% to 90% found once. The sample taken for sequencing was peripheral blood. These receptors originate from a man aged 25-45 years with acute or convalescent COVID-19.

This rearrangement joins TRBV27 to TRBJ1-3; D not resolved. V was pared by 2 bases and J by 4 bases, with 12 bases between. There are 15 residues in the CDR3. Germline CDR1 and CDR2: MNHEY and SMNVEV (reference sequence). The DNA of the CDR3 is TGTGCCAGCAGTTTAGTGGGCCTAGCGGGAAACACCATATATTTT. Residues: CASSLVGLAGNTIYF.

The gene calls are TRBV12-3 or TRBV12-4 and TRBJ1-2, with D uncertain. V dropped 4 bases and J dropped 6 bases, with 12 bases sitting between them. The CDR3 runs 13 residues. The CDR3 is CASSYAGWDGYTF. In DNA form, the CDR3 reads TGTGCCAGCAGTTATGCAGGTTGGGATGGCTACACCTTC.

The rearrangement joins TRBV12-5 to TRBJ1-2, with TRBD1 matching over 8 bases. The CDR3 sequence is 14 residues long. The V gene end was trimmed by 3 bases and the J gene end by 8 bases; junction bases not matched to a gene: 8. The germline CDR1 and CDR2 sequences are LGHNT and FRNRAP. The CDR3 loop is CASGLLTGEEGYTF. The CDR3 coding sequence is TGTGCTAGTGGTTTACTGACAGGGGAGGAAGGCTACACCTTC.

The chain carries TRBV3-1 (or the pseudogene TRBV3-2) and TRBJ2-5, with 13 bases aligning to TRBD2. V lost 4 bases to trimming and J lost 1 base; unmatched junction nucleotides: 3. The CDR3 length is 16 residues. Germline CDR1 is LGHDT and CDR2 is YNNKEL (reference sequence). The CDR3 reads CASSLRLAGGQETQYF. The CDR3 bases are TGTGCCAGCAGCCTACGACTAGCGGGGGGCCAAGAGACCCAGTACTTC.

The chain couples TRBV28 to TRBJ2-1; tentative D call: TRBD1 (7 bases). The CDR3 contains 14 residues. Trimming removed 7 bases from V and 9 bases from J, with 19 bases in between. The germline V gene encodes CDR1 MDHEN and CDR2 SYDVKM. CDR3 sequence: CASIVARGDAEQFF. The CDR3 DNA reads TGTGCCAGCATCGTGGCCAGGGGGGACGCTGAGCAGTTCTTC. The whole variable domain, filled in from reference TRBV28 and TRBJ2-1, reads DVKVTQSSRYLVKRTGEKVFLECVQDMDHENMFWYRQDPGLGLRLIYFSYDVKMKEKGDIPEGYSVSREKKERFSLILESASTNQTSMYLCASIVARGDAEQFFGPGTRLTVL.

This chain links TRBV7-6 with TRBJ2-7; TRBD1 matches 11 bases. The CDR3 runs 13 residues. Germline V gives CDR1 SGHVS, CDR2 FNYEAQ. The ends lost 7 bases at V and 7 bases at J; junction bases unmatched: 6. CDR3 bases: TGTGCCAGCACCCCGGACAGGGGGCGGGAGCAGTACTTC. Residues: CASTPDRGREQYF.

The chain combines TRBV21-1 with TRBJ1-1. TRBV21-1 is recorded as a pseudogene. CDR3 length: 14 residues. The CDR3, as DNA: TGTGCCAGCAGCAGATCCTCAGTGGGAGATGAAGCTTTCTTT. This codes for CASSRSSVGDEAFF.

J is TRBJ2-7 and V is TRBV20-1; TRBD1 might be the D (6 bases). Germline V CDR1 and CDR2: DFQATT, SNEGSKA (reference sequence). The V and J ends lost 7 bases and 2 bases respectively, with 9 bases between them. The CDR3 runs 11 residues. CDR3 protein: CSVDRPYEQYF. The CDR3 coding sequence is TGCAGTGTAGACAGGCCCTACGAGCAGTACTTC.

DNA for the CDR3: TGTGCCAGCAGTTTGTTCCCGGGACAGGGTACCTATGGCTACACCTTC. Protein product: CASSLFPGQGTYGYTF. J is TRBJ1-2 and V is TRBV28, with 9 bases matching TRBD1. CDR3 length equals 16 residues. Losses at the gene ends were 3 bases for V and 4 bases for J; bases not matched to a gene: 9. CDR1 and CDR2 (germline): MDHEN, SYDVKM.

CDR3 sequence (DNA): TGTGCCATCGGGGCGGGAGATAATCATAGGGATACGCAGTATTTT. Residues: CAIGAGDNHRDTQYF. The chain recombines TRBV10-3 with TRBJ2-3; 7 bases are a match to TRBD2. CDR3 length: 15 residues. CDR1 and CDR2 (germline): ENHRY, SYGVKD. V dropped 8 bases and J dropped 6; count of bases not matched to a gene: 14.

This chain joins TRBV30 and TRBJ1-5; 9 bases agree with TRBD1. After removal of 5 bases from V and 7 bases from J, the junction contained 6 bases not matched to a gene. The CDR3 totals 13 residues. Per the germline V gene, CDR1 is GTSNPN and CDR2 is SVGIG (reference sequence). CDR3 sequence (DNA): TGTGCCTGGGGAGGACAGGGGAGGCAGCCCCAGCATTTT. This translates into CAWGGQGRQPQHF.

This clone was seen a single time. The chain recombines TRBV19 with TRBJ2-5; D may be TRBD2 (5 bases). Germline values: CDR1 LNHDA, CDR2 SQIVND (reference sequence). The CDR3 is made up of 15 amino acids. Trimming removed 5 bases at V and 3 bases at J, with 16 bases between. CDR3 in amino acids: CASSGGSGAKETQYF. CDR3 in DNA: TGTGCCAGTAGTGGCGGCAGCGGAGCCAAAGAGACCCAGTACTTC.

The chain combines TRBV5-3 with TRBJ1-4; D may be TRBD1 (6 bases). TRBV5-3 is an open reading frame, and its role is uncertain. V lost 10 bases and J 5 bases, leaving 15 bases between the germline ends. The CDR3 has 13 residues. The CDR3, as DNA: TGTGCCCCCCGTCGGACAGTCAATGAAAAACTGTTTTTT. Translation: CAPRRTVNEKLFF.

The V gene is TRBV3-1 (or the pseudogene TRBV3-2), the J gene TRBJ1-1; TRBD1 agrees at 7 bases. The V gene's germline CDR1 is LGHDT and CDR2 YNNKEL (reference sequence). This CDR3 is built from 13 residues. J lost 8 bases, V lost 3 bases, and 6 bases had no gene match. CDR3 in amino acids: CASSQGDRAEAFF. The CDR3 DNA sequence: TGTGCCAGCAGCCAGGGTGACAGGGCCGAAGCTTTCTTT.

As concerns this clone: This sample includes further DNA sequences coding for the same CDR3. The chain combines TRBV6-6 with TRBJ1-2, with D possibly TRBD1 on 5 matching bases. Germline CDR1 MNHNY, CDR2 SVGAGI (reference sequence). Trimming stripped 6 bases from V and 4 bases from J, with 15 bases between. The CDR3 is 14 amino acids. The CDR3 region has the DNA TGTGCCAGCAGCCCCGGGGGGTCGGGCTATGGCTACACCTTC. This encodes CASSPGGSGYGYTF.

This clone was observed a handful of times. The CDR3 protein is CASSQQYEQYF. In DNA form, the CDR3 reads TGTGCCAGCAGCCAACAATACGAGCAGTACTTC. This rearrangement joins TRBV3-1 (or the pseudogene TRBV3-2) to TRBJ2-7, with D hard to call. The CDR3 covers 11 residues. Trimming took off 2 bases at V and 4 bases at J, with 3 bases between the two ends. Per the germline V gene, CDR1 is LGHDT and CDR2 is YNNKEL (reference sequence).

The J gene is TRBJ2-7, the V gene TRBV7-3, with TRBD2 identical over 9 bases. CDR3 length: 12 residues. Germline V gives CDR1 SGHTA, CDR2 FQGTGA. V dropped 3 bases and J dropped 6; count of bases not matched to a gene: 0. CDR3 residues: CASSFSGGEQYF. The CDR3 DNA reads TGTGCCAGCAGCTTTAGCGGGGGCGAGCAGTACTTC.

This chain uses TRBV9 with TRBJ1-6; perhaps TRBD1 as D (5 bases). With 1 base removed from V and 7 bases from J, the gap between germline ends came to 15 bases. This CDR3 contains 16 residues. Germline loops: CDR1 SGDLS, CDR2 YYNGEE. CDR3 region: CASSVTPGDTNSPLHF. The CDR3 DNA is TGTGCCAGCAGCGTAACGCCGGGGGATACGAATTCACCCCTCCACTTT.

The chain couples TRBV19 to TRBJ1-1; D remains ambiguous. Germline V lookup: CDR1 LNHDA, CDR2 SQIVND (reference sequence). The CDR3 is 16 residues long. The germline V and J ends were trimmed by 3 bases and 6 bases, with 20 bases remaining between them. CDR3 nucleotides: TGTGCCAGTAGTATCCCAATCGGGGAGAGCGTTCCTGAAGCTTTCTTT. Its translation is CASSIPIGESVPEAFF.